Following are 15 T cell receptor beta chains from one sample sequenced in a study of response to subunit inactivated influenza vaccine. MiXCR, applied by TCRdb to the RT-PCR reads, yields one record per CDR3 protein. This table holds about 520,000 distinct CDR3 sequences, 10% to 11% found once. Sequenced here: PBMCs from blood, sampled about 6 weeks after vaccination. The receptor source for this set is a middle-aged man who received an inactivated influenza vaccine.

The rearrangement links TRBV2 to TRBJ1-6; the D is unclear. Germline-derived CDR1 and CDR2 are SNHLY and FYNNEI. Between the trimmed V and J ends, which lost 1 base and 7 bases, there was a span of 11 bases. This CDR3 comprises 15 residues. The CDR3 sequence is CASSEEGKWNSPLHF. CDR3 DNA sequence: TGTGCCAGCAGTGAAGAGGGAAAATGGAATTCACCCCTCCACTTT.

The chain combines TRBV7-2 with TRBJ2-7, with D perhaps being TRBD1 or TRBD2 (6 bases each). V lost 2 bases to trimming and J lost 0 bases, with 14 bases between them. The CDR3 totals 16 residues. Germline V gives CDR1 SGHTA, CDR2 FQGNSA. The DNA of the CDR3 is TGTGCCAGCAGCTTAAGTGGGGGGCCTAGCTCCTACGAGCAGTACTTC. Its translation is CASSLSGGPSSYEQYF.

This CDR3 is CSAPDNSYEQYF. The CDR3 coding sequence is TGCAGTGCTCCAGACAACTCCTACGAGCAGTACTTC. This chain uses TRBV20-1 with TRBJ2-7; D is uncertain. Trimming took 5 bases from V and 0 from J, leaving 8 bases between them. Germline assignment: CDR1 DFQATT and CDR2 SNEGSKA (reference sequence). The CDR3 has 12 residues.

The sample holds many counts of this clonotype. The rearrangement joins TRBV5-1 to TRBJ2-7; TRBD1 agrees at 10 bases. CDR1 SGHRS and CDR2 YFSETQ come from the germline V gene. The CDR3 sequence is 14 residues long. The trim removed 3 bases at V and 1 base at J, leaving 1 base unmatched. CDR3 nucleotide sequence: TGCGCCAGCAGCTGGGGACAGGGGTCCTACGAGCAGTACTTC. This sequence encodes CASSWGQGSYEQYF.

This clonotype has more than one count but fewer than ten. V usage is TRBV7-2 and J usage is TRBJ2-5, with TRBD2 matching over 8 bases. The CDR3 has 14 residues. J lost 4 bases, V lost 5 bases, and 6 bases had no gene match. From germline, CDR1 is SGHTA and CDR2 FQGNSA. The CDR3 DNA follows: TGTGCCAGCAGCAGAGCGGGAGTAAGAGAGACCCAGTACTTC. It encodes CASSRAGVRETQYF.

A few counts support this clonotype. This chain links TRBV6-2 or TRBV6-3 with TRBJ2-3; 7 nucleotides agree with TRBD2. J gave up 5 bases and V 7 bases, and 12 bases lay outside the gene matches. Germline V gene lookup returns CDR1 MNHEY and CDR2 SVGEGT. This CDR3 comprises 15 residues. CDR3 in DNA: TGTGCCAGCATCACGAGGACTAGAGGCCTAGATACGCAGTATTTT. Translating gives CASITRTRGLDTQYF.

The sample holds a few counts of this clonotype. The chain links TRBV20-1 to TRBJ2-7; 8 bases map to TRBD2. The CDR3 runs 16 residues. CDR1 DFQATT and CDR2 SNEGSKA come from the germline V gene (reference sequence). J was trimmed by 1 base and V by 5 bases; bases with no gene match: 13. In DNA, the CDR3 is TGCAGTGCTGGCGCTAGGCGGGTAGCGGGATCCTACGAGCAGTACTTC. Amino acid sequence: CSAGARRVAGSYEQYF.

This rearrangement joins TRBV6-2 or TRBV6-3 to TRBJ2-1; 10 positions agree with TRBD2. Germline V gives CDR1 MNHEY, CDR2 SVGEGT. J was trimmed by 2 bases and V by 0 bases; bases with no gene match: 1. The CDR3 is 16 residues long. The CDR3 nucleotides are TGTGCCAGCAGTTACTCGAGCGGGAGGGCCTACAATGAGCAGTTCTTC. Translated, it gives CASSYSSGRAYNEQFF.

The chain has TRBV6-2 or TRBV6-3 and TRBJ2-7; tentative D call: TRBD2 (5 bases). This CDR3 region has 14 residues. Germline V gene data show CDR1 as MNHEY and CDR2 as SVGEGT. V lost 6 bases to trimming and J lost 2 bases, with 14 bases between them. The CDR3 DNA sequence: TGTGCCAGCAGATTCCGGGGTTTAACCTACGAGCAGTACTTC. This encodes CASRFRGLTYEQYF.

In its sample, this clonotype was seen a few times. The chain combines TRBV20-1 with TRBJ1-4, with 7 bases fitting TRBD1. The germline V gene encodes CDR1 DFQATT and CDR2 SNEGSKA (reference sequence). The CDR3 is 14 residues long. Trimming at V came to 5 bases and at J to 7 bases, leaving 10 bases not matched to a gene. The CDR3 sequence is CSACQGGASEKLFF. Here the CDR3 DNA reads TGCAGTGCTTGTCAGGGGGGGGCAAGTGAAAAACTGTTTTTT.

This clonotype has more than one count but fewer than ten. This rearrangement joins TRBV6-2 or TRBV6-3 to TRBJ2-5; D unclear. Trimming took off 4 bases at V and 2 bases at J, with 23 bases between the two ends. CDR1 is MNHEY and CDR2 is SVGEGT in the germline V gene. CDR3 size: 18 residues. The CDR3 sequence is CASSLNARNPTLQETQYF. The CDR3 DNA reads TGTGCCAGCAGTTTAAACGCGCGAAACCCGACCTTACAAGAGACCCAGTACTTC.

This clonotype was observed a few times. The CDR3 DNA is TGTGCCAGCAGCTTATGGGTGGAATACGAGCAGTACTTC. Amino acid sequence: CASSLWVEYEQYF. V is TRBV7-2 and J is TRBJ2-7, with D uncertain. This CDR3 region has 13 residues. Germline assignment: CDR1 SGHTA and CDR2 FQGNSA. V was shortened by 2 bases and J by 4 bases, with 9 bases between the two germline ends. The variable domain in full, completed from reference TRBV7-2 and TRBJ2-7, reads GAGVSQSPSNKVTEKGKDVELRCDPISGHTALYWYRQSLGQGLEFLIYFQGNSAPDKSGLPSDRFSAERTGGSVSTLTIQRTQQEDSAVYLCASSLWVEYEQYFGPGTRLTVT.

V is TRBV20-1 and J is TRBJ2-7, with D possibly being TRBD1 or TRBD2 (5 bases each). V was shortened by 4 bases and J by 6 bases, with 19 bases between the two germline ends. Germline V lookup: CDR1 DFQATT, CDR2 SNEGSKA (reference sequence). This CDR3 spans 14 amino acids. CDR3 DNA: TGCAGTGCTACGGGGTGGGGCGCGAGGGTCGAGCAGTACTTC. Translating gives CSATGWGARVEQYF.

This clonotype was observed many times. The rearrangement joins TRBV5-6 to TRBJ2-3, with D tentatively TRBD2 (6 bases). V gave up 3 bases and J gave up 5 bases, with 19 bases separating them. This CDR3 spans 16 amino acids. CDR1 and CDR2 from the germline V gene are SGHDT and YYEEEE. This CDR3 reads CASSSRWVFGGDTQYF. CDR3 coding DNA: TGTGCCAGCAGCTCCCGATGGGTTTTCGGGGGAGATACGCAGTATTTT. Variable domain in full (rest from reference TRBV5-6 and TRBJ2-3): DAGVTQSPTHLIKTRGQQVTLRCSPKSGHDTVSWYQQALGQGPQFIFQYYEEEERQRGNFPDRFSGHQFPNYSSELNVNALLLGDSALYLCASSSRWVFGGDTQYFGPGTRLTVL.

This chain links TRBV20-1 with TRBJ1-3; TRBD1 might be the D (5 bases). CDR3 length: 15 amino acids. CDR1 and CDR2 from the germline V gene are DFQATT and SNEGSKA (reference sequence). V dropped 5 bases and J dropped 4 bases, with 18 bases sitting between them. The CDR3 bases are TGCAGTGCTGTAAGGGGATTACCTTTGGGAAACACCATATATTTT. It codes for CSAVRGLPLGNTIYF.